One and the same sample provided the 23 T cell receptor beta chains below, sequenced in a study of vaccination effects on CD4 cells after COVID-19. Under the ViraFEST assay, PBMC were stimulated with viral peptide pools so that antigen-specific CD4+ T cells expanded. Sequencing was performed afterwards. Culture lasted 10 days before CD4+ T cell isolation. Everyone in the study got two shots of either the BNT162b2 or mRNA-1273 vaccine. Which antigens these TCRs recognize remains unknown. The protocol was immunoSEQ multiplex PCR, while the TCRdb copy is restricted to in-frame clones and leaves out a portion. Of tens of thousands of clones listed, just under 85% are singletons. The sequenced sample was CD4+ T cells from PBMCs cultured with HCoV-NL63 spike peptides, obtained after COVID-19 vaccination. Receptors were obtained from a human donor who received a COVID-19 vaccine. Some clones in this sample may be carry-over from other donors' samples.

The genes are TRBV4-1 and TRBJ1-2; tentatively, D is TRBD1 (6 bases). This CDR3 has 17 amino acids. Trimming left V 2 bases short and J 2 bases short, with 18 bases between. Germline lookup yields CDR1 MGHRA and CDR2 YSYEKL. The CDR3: CASSQTTGTQDNYGYTF. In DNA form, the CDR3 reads TGCGCCAGCAGCCAAACCACCGGGACACAGGACAACTATGGCTACACCTTC.

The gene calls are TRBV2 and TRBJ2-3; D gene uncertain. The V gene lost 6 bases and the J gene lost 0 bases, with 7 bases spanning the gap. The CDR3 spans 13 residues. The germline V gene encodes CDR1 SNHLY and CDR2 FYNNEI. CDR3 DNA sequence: TGTGCCAGCAGCAAACACAGCACAGATACGCAGTATTTT. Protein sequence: CASSKHSTDTQYF. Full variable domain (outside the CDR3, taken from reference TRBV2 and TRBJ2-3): EPEVTQTPSHQVTQMGQEVILRCVPISNHLYFYWYRQILGQKVEFLVSFYNNEISEKSEIFDDQFSVERPDGSNFTLKIRSTKLEDSAMYFCASSKHSTDTQYFGPGTRLTVL.

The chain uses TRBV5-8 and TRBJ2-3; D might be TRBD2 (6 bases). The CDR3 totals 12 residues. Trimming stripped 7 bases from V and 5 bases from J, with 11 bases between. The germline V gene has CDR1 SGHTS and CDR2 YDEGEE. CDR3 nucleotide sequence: TGTGCCAGCCCGGCGCGGGAAGATACGCAGTATTTT. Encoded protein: CASPAREDTQYF.

Here the CDR3 reads CATSDPGQGGIFGTFF. In nucleotides, the CDR3 is TGTGCCACCAGTGACCCTGGGCAGGGTGGAATATTTGGGACTTTCTTT. The J gene is TRBJ1-1, the V gene TRBV24-1; TRBD1 might be the D (5 bases). This CDR3 spans 16 amino acids. V lost 4 bases and J 12 bases, leaving 26 bases between the germline ends. The germline CDR1 and CDR2 sequences are KGHDR and SFDVKD.

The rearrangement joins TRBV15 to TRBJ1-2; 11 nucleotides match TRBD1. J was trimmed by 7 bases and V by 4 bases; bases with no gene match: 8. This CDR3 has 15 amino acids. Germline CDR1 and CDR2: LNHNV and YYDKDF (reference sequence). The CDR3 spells CATSTPAGTGGGYTF. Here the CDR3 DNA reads TGTGCCACCAGCACCCCGGCCGGGACAGGGGGTGGCTACACCTTC.

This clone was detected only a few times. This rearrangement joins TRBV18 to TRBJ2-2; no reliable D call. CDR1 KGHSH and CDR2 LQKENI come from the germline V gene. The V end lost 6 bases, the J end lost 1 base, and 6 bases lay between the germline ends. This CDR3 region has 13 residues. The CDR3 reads CASSPQNTGELFF. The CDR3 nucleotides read TGTGCCAGCTCTCCTCAGAACACCGGGGAGCTGTTTTTT.

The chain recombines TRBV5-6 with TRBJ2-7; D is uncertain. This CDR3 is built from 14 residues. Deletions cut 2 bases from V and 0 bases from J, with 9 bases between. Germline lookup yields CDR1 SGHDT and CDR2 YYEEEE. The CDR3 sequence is CASSFDPSSYEQYV. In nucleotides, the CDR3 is TGTGCCAGCAGCTTCGACCCGAGCTCCTACGAGCAGTACGTC.

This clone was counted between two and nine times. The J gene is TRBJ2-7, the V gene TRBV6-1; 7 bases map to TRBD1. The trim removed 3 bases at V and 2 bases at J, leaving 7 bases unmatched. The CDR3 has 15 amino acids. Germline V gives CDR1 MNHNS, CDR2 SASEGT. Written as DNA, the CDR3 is TGTGCCAGCAGTGACCGGGACAGATTAACCTACGAGCAGTACGTC. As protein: CASSDRDRLTYEQYV.

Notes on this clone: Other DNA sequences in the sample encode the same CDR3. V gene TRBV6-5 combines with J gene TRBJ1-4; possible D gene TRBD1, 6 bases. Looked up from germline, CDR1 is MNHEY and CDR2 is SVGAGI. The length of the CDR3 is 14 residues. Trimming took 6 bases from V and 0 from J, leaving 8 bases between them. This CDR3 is CASSRTATNEKLFF. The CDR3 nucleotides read TGTGCCAGCAGCAGGACAGCAACTAATGAAAAACTGTTTTTT.

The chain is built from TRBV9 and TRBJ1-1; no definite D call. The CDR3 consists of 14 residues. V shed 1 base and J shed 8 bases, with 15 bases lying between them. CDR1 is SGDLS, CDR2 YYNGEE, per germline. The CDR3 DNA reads TGTGCCAGCAGCGTAATAAGTAGCGTTGCAGAAGCTTTCTTT. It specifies CASSVISSVAEAFF.

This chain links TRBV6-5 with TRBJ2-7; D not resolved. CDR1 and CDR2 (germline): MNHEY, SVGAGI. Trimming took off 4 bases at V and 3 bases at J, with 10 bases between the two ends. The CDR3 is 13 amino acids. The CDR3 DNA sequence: TGTGCCAGCAGTTCCCAGCCGGACTACGAGCAGTACGTC. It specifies CASSSQPDYEQYV.

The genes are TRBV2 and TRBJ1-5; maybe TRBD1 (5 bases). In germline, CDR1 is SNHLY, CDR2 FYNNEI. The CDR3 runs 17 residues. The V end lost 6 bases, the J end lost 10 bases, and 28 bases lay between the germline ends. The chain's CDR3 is CASRPRPGTGSISPQHF. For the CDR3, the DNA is TGTGCCAGCAGACCCCGCCCGGGGACGGGATCAATCAGCCCCCAGCATTTT.

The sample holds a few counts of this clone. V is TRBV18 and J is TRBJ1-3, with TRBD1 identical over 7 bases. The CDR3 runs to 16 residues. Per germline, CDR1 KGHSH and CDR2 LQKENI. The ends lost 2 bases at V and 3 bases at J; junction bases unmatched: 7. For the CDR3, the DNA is TGTGCCAGCTCACCAACGATTACAGGGGATGGAAACACCATATATTTT. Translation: CASSPTITGDGNTIYF.

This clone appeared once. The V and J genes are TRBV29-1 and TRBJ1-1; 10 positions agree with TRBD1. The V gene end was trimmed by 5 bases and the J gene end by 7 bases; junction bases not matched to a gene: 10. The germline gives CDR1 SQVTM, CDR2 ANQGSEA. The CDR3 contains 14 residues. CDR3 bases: TGCAGCGTTTATGAGACAGGGGGCGTCGGTGAAGCTTTCTTT. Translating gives CSVYETGGVGEAFF.

The CDR3 region is CASSPRRMGLRADTQYF. For the CDR3, the DNA is TGCGCCAGCAGCCCACGGAGGATGGGGCTTAGGGCAGATACGCAGTATTTT. The rearrangement joins TRBV4-1 to TRBJ2-3; D possibly uses TRBD1 or TRBD2 (5 bases each). With 4 bases removed from V and 4 bases from J, the gap between germline ends came to 21 bases. Germline CDR1 MGHRA, CDR2 YSYEKL. The CDR3 sequence is 17 residues long.

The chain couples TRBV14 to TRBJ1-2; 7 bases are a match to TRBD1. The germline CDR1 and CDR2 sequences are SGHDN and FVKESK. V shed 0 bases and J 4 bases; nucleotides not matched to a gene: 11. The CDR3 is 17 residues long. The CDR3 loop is CASSQDANRGLLYGYTF. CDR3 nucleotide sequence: TGTGCCAGCAGCCAAGATGCGAACAGGGGCCTCCTCTATGGCTACACCTTC.

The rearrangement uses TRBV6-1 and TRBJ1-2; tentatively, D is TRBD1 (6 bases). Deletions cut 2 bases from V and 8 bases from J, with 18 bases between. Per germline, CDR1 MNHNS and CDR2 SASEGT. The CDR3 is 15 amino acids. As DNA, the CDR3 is TGTGCCAGCAGTGAACCCCGGGGGCCTTTGGAGGGCTACACCTTC. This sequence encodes CASSEPRGPLEGYTF.

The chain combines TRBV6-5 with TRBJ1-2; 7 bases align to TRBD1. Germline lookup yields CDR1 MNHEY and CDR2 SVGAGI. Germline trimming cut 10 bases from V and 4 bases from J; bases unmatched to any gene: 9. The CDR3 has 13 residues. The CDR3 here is CATSDEGAYGYTF. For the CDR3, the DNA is TGTGCCACTTCAGATGAGGGGGCCTATGGCTACACCTTC.

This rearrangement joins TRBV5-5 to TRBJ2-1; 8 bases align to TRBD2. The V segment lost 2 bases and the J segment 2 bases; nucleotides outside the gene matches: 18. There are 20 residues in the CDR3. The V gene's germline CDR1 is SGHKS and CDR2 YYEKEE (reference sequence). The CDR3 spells CASSFLLSGNSGAPYNEQFF. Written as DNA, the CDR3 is TGTGCCAGCAGCTTTCTTTTGAGCGGCAATAGCGGGGCACCCTACAATGAGCAGTTCTTC.

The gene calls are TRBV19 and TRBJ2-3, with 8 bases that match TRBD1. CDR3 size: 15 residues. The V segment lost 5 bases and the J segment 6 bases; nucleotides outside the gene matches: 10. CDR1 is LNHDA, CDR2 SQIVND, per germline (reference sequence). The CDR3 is CASSSRTGISDTQYF. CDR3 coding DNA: TGTGCCAGTAGTTCACGGACAGGGATATCGGATACGCAGTATTTT.

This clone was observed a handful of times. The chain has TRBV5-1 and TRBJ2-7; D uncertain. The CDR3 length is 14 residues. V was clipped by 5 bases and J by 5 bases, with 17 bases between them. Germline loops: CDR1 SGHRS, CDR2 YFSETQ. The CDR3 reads CASRKDGLGDEQYV. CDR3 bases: TGCGCCAGCAGAAAAGACGGGCTTGGGGACGAGCAGTACGTC.

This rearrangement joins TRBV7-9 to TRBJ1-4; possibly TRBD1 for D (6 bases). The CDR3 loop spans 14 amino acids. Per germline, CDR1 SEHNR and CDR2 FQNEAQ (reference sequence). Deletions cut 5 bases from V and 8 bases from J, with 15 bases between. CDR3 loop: CASSRRQAGEKLFF. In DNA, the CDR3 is TGTGCCAGCAGCCGGCGACAGGCGGGGGAAAAACTGTTTTTT. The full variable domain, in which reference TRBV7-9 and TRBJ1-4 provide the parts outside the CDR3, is DTGVSQNPRHKITKRGQNVTFRCDPISEHNRLYWYRQTLGQGPEFLTYFQNEAQLEKSRLLSDRFSAERPKGSFSTLEIQRTEQGDSAMYLCASSRRQAGEKLFFGSGTQLSVL.

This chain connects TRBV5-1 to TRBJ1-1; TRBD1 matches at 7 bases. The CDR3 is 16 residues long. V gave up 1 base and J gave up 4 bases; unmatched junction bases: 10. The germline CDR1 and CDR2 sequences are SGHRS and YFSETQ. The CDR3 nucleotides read TGCGCCAGCAGCTTGTCGGGGTCAGGGGGAGGCACTGAAGCTTTCTTT. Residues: CASSLSGSGGGTEAFF. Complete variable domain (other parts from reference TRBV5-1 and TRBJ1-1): KAGVTQTPRYLIKTRGQQVTLSCSPISGHRSVSWYQQTPGQGLQFLFEYFSETQRNKGNFPGRFSGRQFSNSRSEMNVSTLELGDSALYLCASSLSGSGGGTEAFFGQGTRLTVV.